Following are 32 T cell receptor beta chains from one sample sequenced in a study of blood T cell repertoires in COVID-19 (dated by TCRdb to the early 2020s). The method behind the library was the immunoSEQ multiplex PCR assay. TCRdb obtained this table from immuneACCESS and retained in-frame rearrangements with V and J assigned. These tables miss some clones; where compared with another copy, unresolved V genes account for less than half of the shortfall, and the remainder is unexplained. A total of roughly 100,000 clones appear in this sample, about nine tenths of them only once. The biggest ten clones account for 1.5% to 2% of the sample. Input material: peripheral blood. All receptors come from a woman in her fifties or sixties with COVID-19, enrolled during active disease.

This clone was observed once. The chain combines TRBV27 with TRBJ1-2; 8 bases align to TRBD1. The CDR3 extends over 14 amino acids. Germline values: CDR1 MNHEY, CDR2 SMNVEV (reference sequence). Trimming at V came to 10 bases and at J to 8 bases, leaving 15 bases not matched to a gene. DNA for the CDR3: TGTGCCACCGGTACAGGGGGACCGTCGCGCGGCTACACCTTC. Its protein is CATGTGGPSRGYTF.

V usage is TRBV12-3 or TRBV12-4 and J usage is TRBJ2-2, with D unclear. V was shortened by 5 bases and J by 6 bases, with 7 bases between the two germline ends. The CDR3 extends over 12 amino acids. CDR3 amino acids: CASSPPSGELFF. CDR3 bases: TGTGCCAGCAGTCCTCCCTCCGGGGAGCTGTTTTTT.

This rearrangement joins TRBV10-1 to TRBJ2-3, with TRBD1 identical over 10 bases. The germline V gene encodes CDR1 WNHNN and CDR2 SYGVQD (reference sequence). V gave up 7 bases and J gave up 5 bases; unmatched junction bases: 9. The CDR3 spans 15 residues. CDR3: CASNEGQGTGDTQYF. CDR3 nucleotide sequence: TGCGCCAGCAACGAGGGACAGGGGACGGGAGATACGCAGTATTTT.

The chain couples TRBV19 to TRBJ1-1, with D possibly TRBD1 on 6 matching bases. The CDR3 runs 15 residues. CDR1 and CDR2 from the germline V gene are LNHDA and SQIVND (reference sequence). The germline V and J ends were trimmed by 4 bases and 0 bases, with 12 bases remaining between them. This CDR3 is CASSTLQGVNTEAFF. In nucleotides, the CDR3 is TGTGCCAGTAGTACACTACAGGGAGTGAACACTGAAGCTTTCTTT.

The chain recombines TRBV5-1 with TRBJ2-1; 8 bases align to TRBD2. The V and J ends lost 4 bases and 2 bases, in that order; junction bases with no gene match: 5. The CDR3 contains 15 residues. CDR1 SGHRS and CDR2 YFSETQ come from the germline V gene. CDR3 sequence reads: CASSPRGGPYNEQFF. The CDR3 DNA reads as TGCGCCAGCAGCCCCCGGGGGGGCCCCTACAATGAGCAGTTCTTC.

V gene TRBV6-5 combines with J gene TRBJ2-7, with D maybe TRBD1 (6 bases). The CDR3 runs to 12 residues. Germline V CDR1 and CDR2: MNHEY, SVGAGI. V was shortened by 10 bases and J by 2 bases, with 12 bases between the two germline ends. CDR3 region: CAIWTEPYEQYF. The CDR3 nucleotides are TGTGCCATCTGGACAGAACCCTACGAGCAGTACTTC.

This rearrangement joins TRBV7-3 to TRBJ2-1; 8 bases are shared with TRBD1. The CDR3 runs to 15 residues. Germline CDR1 and CDR2: SGHTA and FQGTGA. With 2 bases clipped from V and 5 bases from J, the junction kept 5 bases outside the gene matches. The DNA for the CDR3 is TGTGCCAGCAGCTTAGTGCAGGGGGCAAACAATGAGCAGTTCTTC. Translating gives CASSLVQGANNEQFF.

The chain has TRBV27 and TRBJ2-7; D perhaps matches TRBD2 (7 bases). The germline V gene has CDR1 MNHEY and CDR2 SMNVEV (reference sequence). Trimming cost V 6 bases and J 2 bases, with 17 bases left between them. CDR3 length: 15 residues. The CDR3 DNA reads as TGTGCCAGCAGCTGGGGGGGACCAGGGGCCTACGAGCAGTACGTC. It specifies CASSWGGPGAYEQYV.

In this sample, this clone turned up once. This CDR3 reads CASRPDRANQPQHF. CDR3 coding DNA: TGTGCCAGCAGACCGGACAGGGCCAATCAGCCCCAGCATTTT. The V and J genes are TRBV7-8 and TRBJ1-5, with 8 bases identical to TRBD1. The CDR3 is made up of 14 amino acids. Germline values: CDR1 SGHVS, CDR2 FQNEAQ. J lost 3 bases, V lost 6 bases, and 4 bases had no gene match.

The chain employs TRBV29-1 and TRBJ2-7; 11 nucleotides align to TRBD2. The CDR3 length is 14 residues. Germline V gene sequence: CDR1 SQVTM, CDR2 ANQGSEA. V trimming: 4 bases; J trimming: 2 bases; junction bases outside the gene matches: 4. CDR3 DNA sequence: TGCAGCGTTGTGCTGACTAGCGGGGCCTACGAGCAGTACTTC. Its protein is CSVVLTSGAYEQYF.

This clone has only one observation. The rearrangement joins TRBV15 to TRBJ2-7, with 8 bases matching TRBD1. Losses at the gene ends were 1 base for V and 1 base for J; bases not matched to a gene: 3. Per the germline V gene, CDR1 is LNHNV and CDR2 is YYDKDF (reference sequence). The CDR3 consists of 15 residues. CDR3 coding DNA: TGTGCCACCAGCAGAGTGGGACAGGAGTCCTACGAGCAGTACGTC. This gives the protein CATSRVGQESYEQYV.

This clone was seen once. The rearrangement uses TRBV19 and TRBJ1-5; no clear D gene. The germline V gene has CDR1 LNHDA and CDR2 SQIVND (reference sequence). V gave up 3 bases and J gave up 6 bases, with 9 bases separating them. The CDR3 is 13 amino acids. The CDR3 spells CASSISVTQPQHF. The CDR3, as DNA: TGTGCCAGTAGTATTTCAGTCACTCAGCCCCAGCATTTT.

The chain uses TRBV7-2 and TRBJ1-2; D is perhaps TRBD1 (5 bases). The V and J ends lost 0 bases and 3 bases respectively, with 17 bases between them. The CDR3 is made up of 17 amino acids. The germline gives CDR1 SGHTA, CDR2 FQGNSA. CDR3 sequence: CASSLAGQGSTYYGYTF. CDR3 in DNA: TGTGCCAGCAGCTTAGCCGGGCAGGGAAGTACGTACTATGGCTACACCTTC.

The rearrangement uses TRBV5-1 and TRBJ1-6; possibly TRBD1 for D (5 bases). CDR1 SGHRS and CDR2 YFSETQ come from the germline V gene. Trimming left V 6 bases short and J 1 base short, with 14 bases between. The CDR3 extends over 16 amino acids. The CDR3 loop is CASTKGGESYNSPLHF. The CDR3 DNA is TGCGCCAGCACGAAGGGAGGGGAATCCTATAATTCACCCCTCCACTTT.

The chain uses TRBV19 and TRBJ1-3; D remains ambiguous. The CDR3 has 16 residues. Trimming stripped 4 bases from V and 4 bases from J, with 17 bases between. The germline V gene encodes CDR1 LNHDA and CDR2 SQIVND (reference sequence). The CDR3 spells CASSSRGGGSGNTIYF. The CDR3 nucleotides read TGTGCCAGTAGTAGCCGGGGAGGTGGCTCCGGAAACACCATATATTTT. The full variable domain, rest sourced from reference TRBV19 and TRBJ1-3, is DGGITQSPKYLFRKEGQNVTLSCEQNLNHDAMYWYRQDPGQGLRLIYYSQIVNDFQKGDIAEGYSVSREKKESFPLTVTSAQKNPTAFYLCASSSRGGGSGNTIYFGEGSWLTVV.

This chain uses TRBV19 with TRBJ1-6; TRBD1 is a possible D gene (6 bases). This CDR3 is built from 16 residues. V lost 3 bases to trimming and J lost 7 bases, with 16 bases between them. Germline CDR1 LNHDA, CDR2 SQIVND (reference sequence). As DNA, the CDR3 is TGTGCCAGTAGTATCCCAGGGGTATTTGGGAATTCACCCCTCCACTTT. It yields the protein CASSIPGVFGNSPLHF.

V is TRBV11-3 and J is TRBJ2-3, with D tentatively TRBD2 (6 bases). The CDR3 totals 11 residues. The ends were cut back, 4 bases at V and 11 bases at J, with 10 bases in the middle. Germline values: CDR1 SGHNT, CDR2 YENEEA. The CDR3: CASSWVGGQYF. The CDR3 nucleotides are TGTGCCAGCAGCTGGGTCGGGGGGCAGTATTTT. The whole variable domain, remainder taken from reference TRBV11-3 and TRBJ2-3, is EAGVVQSPRYKIIEKKQPVAFWCNPISGHNTLYWYLQNLGQGPELLIRYENEEAVDDSQLPKDRFSAERLKGVDSTLKIQPAELGDSAVYLCASSWVGGQYFGPGTRLTVL.

V usage is TRBV5-5 and J usage is TRBJ1-2, with D perhaps matching TRBD1 (6 bases). V lost 0 bases and J lost 0, with 12 bases in between. This CDR3 region has 16 residues. Germline assignment: CDR1 SGHKS and CDR2 YYEKEE (reference sequence). Here the CDR3 reads CASSLATGRANYGYTF. CDR3 sequence (DNA): TGTGCCAGCAGCTTGGCCACAGGGAGAGCTAACTATGGCTACACCTTC.

This chain links TRBV9 with TRBJ2-3, with 13 bases identical to TRBD2. Trimming cost V 2 bases and J 6 bases; bases outside gene matches: 6. The CDR3 is 16 amino acids. Germline CDR1 reads SGDLS; CDR2 reads YYNGEE. CDR3: CASSVAMGLAGDTQYF. In DNA, the CDR3 is TGTGCCAGCAGCGTGGCCATGGGACTAGCGGGGGATACGCAGTATTTT.

The chain employs TRBV10-3 and TRBJ1-1; 7 nucleotides align to TRBD1. The V gene end was trimmed by 3 bases and the J gene end by 5 bases; junction bases not matched to a gene: 6. Germline V CDR1 and CDR2: ENHRY, SYGVKD. The CDR3 has 14 amino acids. The CDR3 is CAISEMTGRTEAFF. The CDR3 DNA is TGTGCCATCAGTGAAATGACAGGGAGGACTGAAGCTTTCTTT.

The chain uses TRBV7-3 and TRBJ2-1; D is uncertain. Germline V CDR1 and CDR2: SGHTA, FQGTGA. Between the trimmed V and J ends, which lost 5 bases and 0 bases, there was a span of 11 bases. The CDR3 totals 15 residues. Written as DNA, the CDR3 is TGTGCCAGCAGCCTGACTCCCAGCTCCTACAATGAGCAGTTCTTC. Protein product: CASSLTPSSYNEQFF. Looking up the rest from reference TRBV7-3 and TRBJ2-1 gives the full variable domain: GAGVSQTPSNKVTEKGKYVELRCDPISGHTALYWYRQSLGQGPEFLIYFQGTGAADDSGLPNDRFFAVRPEGSVSTLKIQRTERGDSAVYLCASSLTPSSYNEQFFGPGTRLTVL.

This chain connects TRBV25-1 to TRBJ1-2; weak D call: TRBD1 (6 bases). Germline-derived CDR1 and CDR2 are MGHDK and SYGVNS. This CDR3 has 16 residues. Trimming cost V 2 bases and J 4 bases, with 17 bases left between them. The CDR3 reads CASSERGYDSIYGYTF. For the CDR3, the DNA is TGTGCCAGCAGTGAAAGGGGGTACGACAGTATCTATGGCTACACCTTC.

The chain combines TRBV7-2 with TRBJ2-6; 7 bases align to TRBD1. This CDR3 is 15 amino acids long. Germline CDR1 reads SGHTA; CDR2 reads FQGNSA. V shed 7 bases, J shed 2 bases, and the junction held 5 bases outside the gene matches. CDR3 DNA: TGTGCCAGCACCCTAGACAGGGCTGGGGCCAACGTCCTGACTTTC. Translated, it gives CASTLDRAGANVLTF.

This chain connects TRBV7-3 to TRBJ2-3, with 10 bases matching TRBD1. From germline, CDR1 is SGHTA and CDR2 FQGTGA. J was trimmed by 2 bases and V by 2 bases; bases with no gene match: 4. The CDR3 extends over 16 amino acids. CDR3 region: CASSLAGTGATDTQYF. The CDR3 DNA is TGTGCCAGCAGCTTAGCCGGGACAGGGGCCACAGATACGCAGTATTTT.

The V gene is TRBV7-9, the J gene TRBJ1-4, with a possible D match to TRBD1 (5 bases). V lost 5 bases to trimming and J lost 0 bases, with 7 bases between them. From germline, CDR1 is SEHNR and CDR2 FQNEAQ (reference sequence). This CDR3 has 14 residues. The CDR3 DNA reads as TGTGCCAGCAGCCGACAGCCAACTAATGAAAAACTGTTTTTT. Amino acids: CASSRQPTNEKLFF.

The V gene is TRBV2, the J gene TRBJ1-2; D remains unclear. Trimming left V 1 base short and J 4 bases short, with 10 bases between. Germline V gene sequence: CDR1 SNHLY, CDR2 FYNNEI. The CDR3 totals 14 residues. The chain's CDR3 is CASSEDIGGYGYTF. The CDR3 region has the DNA TGTGCCAGCAGTGAAGATATAGGCGGCTATGGCTACACCTTC. The full variable domain, its missing parts supplied by reference TRBV2 and TRBJ1-2, is EPEVTQTPSHQVTQMGQEVILRCVPISNHLYFYWYRQILGQKVEFLVSFYNNEISEKSEIFDDQFSVERPDGSNFTLKIRSTKLEDSAMYFCASSEDIGGYGYTFGSGTRLTVV.

This chain joins TRBV9 and TRBJ2-7; 10 nucleotides match TRBD2. With 0 bases clipped from V and 2 bases from J, the junction kept 2 bases outside the gene matches. This CDR3 has 15 amino acids. Germline loops: CDR1 SGDLS, CDR2 YYNGEE. The CDR3 here is CASSVGLAGAYEQYF. The CDR3 region has the DNA TGTGCCAGCAGCGTAGGGCTAGCGGGGGCCTACGAGCAGTACTTC.

J is TRBJ1-2 and V is TRBV27; the D is unclear. The CDR3 spans 12 residues. Between the trimmed V and J ends, which lost 10 bases and 6 bases, there was a span of 15 bases. Per the germline V gene, CDR1 is MNHEY and CDR2 is SMNVEV (reference sequence). The CDR3 sequence is CAIRTDEDGYTF. The CDR3 nucleotides are TGTGCCATCCGGACTGATGAGGATGGCTACACCTTC.

This clone was counted only a few times. The chain carries TRBV7-9 and TRBJ1-4; maybe TRBD1 (5 bases). V gave up 6 bases and J gave up 8 bases, with 19 bases separating them. The CDR3 totals 15 residues. The germline V gene has CDR1 SEHNR and CDR2 FQNEAQ (reference sequence). CDR3 coding DNA: TGTGCCAGCAGGTCCGGGACCTCCGGGGGAGAAAAACTGTTTTTT. Translated: CASRSGTSGGEKLFF.

CDR3 nucleotides: TGTGCCAGCAGCCAAGCGGCCGTTTATGGCTACACCTTC. It translates to CASSQAAVYGYTF. The chain links TRBV28 to TRBJ1-2, with D unresolved. The V end lost 6 bases, the J end lost 5 bases, and 13 bases lay between the germline ends. The CDR3 loop spans 13 amino acids. Germline V CDR1 and CDR2: MDHEN, SYDVKM.

Only one count was recorded for this clone. J is TRBJ1-4 and V is TRBV12-3 or TRBV12-4, with a possible D match to TRBD1 (6 bases). This CDR3 has 13 amino acids. V was pared by 6 bases and J by 6 bases, with 11 bases between. The CDR3 DNA sequence: TGTGCCAGCAGCCGCTCAGGGGATGAAAAACTGTTTTTT. This sequence encodes CASSRSGDEKLFF.

The chain couples TRBV7-3 to TRBJ1-1; 8 bases map to TRBD1. The CDR3 has 14 residues. Germline CDR1 reads SGHTA; CDR2 reads FQGTGA. The V and J ends lost 5 bases and 1 base, in that order; junction bases with no gene match: 3. As DNA, the CDR3 is TGTGCCAGCAGCCCTGGACAGGGGAACACTGAAGCTTTCTTT. Translated, it gives CASSPGQGNTEAFF. Based on the CDR3 plus reference TRBV7-3 and TRBJ1-1, the full variable domain is GAGVSQTPSNKVTEKGKYVELRCDPISGHTALYWYRQSLGQGPEFLIYFQGTGAADDSGLPNDRFFAVRPEGSVSTLKIQRTERGDSAVYLCASSPGQGNTEAFFGQGTRLTVV.